A selection of T cell receptor beta chains follows, all from one sample in a study of T cell changes during pregnancy in multiple sclerosis. This table comes from immunoSEQ multiplex PCR, and its TCRdb copy is limited to in-frame clones, with some not included. The sample carries over 70,000 clones, around 90% recorded once. Here the sequenced sample was peripheral blood, taken in the first trimester of pregnancy. The receptors derive from a female donor in good health, enrolled as a control in a pregnancy study. Both conserved end residues are part of each CDR3. D genes are given only for firm matches. Clone size, where shown, is once, few, many, or a class for clones that have expanded.

v_gene	j_gene	abundance	d_gene	CDR3aa	CDR3nt
TRBV18	TRBJ2-1	once	-	CASSPETPSSYNEQFF	TGTGCCAGCTCACCCGAAACTCCAAGCTCCTACAATGAGCAGTTCTTC
TRBV18	TRBJ2-5	-	-	CASSPRPASPGETQYF	TGTGCCAGCTCACCCCGACCCGCTAGCCCTGGGGAGACCCAGTACTTC
TRBV29-1	TRBJ2-1	-	-	CSAVADPRTNEQFF	TGCAGCGCAGTAGCGGACCCACGGACGAATGAGCAGTTCTTC
TRBV19	TRBJ2-7	-	TRBD1	CASSTLGQGVYEQYF	TGTGCCAGTAGTACCTTGGGACAGGGGGTCTACGAGCAGTACTTC
TRBV15	TRBJ2-3	-	-	CATSRVAADTQYF	TGTGCCACCAGCAGAGTAGCGGCCGATACGCAGTATTTT
TRBV5-4	TRBJ2-6	-	TRBD1	CASSEQGTGANVLTF	TGTGCCAGCAGCGAACAGGGGACCGGGGCCAACGTCCTGACTTTC
TRBV28	TRBJ2-7	-	-	CASSSPAGPYEQYF	TGTGCCAGCAGTTCCCCGGCGGGGCCCTACGAGCAGTACTTC
TRBV5-1	TRBJ2-2	once	TRBD1	CASRPGQGDLNTGELFF	TGCGCCAGCAGGCCCGGACAGGGGGATCTGAACACCGGGGAGCTGTTTTTT
TRBV20-1	TRBJ1-2	once	-	CSARGVASTF	TGCAGTGCTAGGGGAGTAGCTTCCACCTTC
TRBV15	TRBJ1-1	-	-	CATSRGQIHTEAFF	TGTGCCACCAGCAGAGGACAGATTCACACTGAAGCTTTCTTT
TRBV5-1	TRBJ2-7	-	TRBD2	CASSTVGGGHYEQYF	TGCGCCAGCAGCACCGTCGGGGGGGGTCACTACGAGCAGTACTTC
TRBV15	TRBJ2-3	-	TRBD1	CATSRGQGIEYF	TGTGCCACCAGCAGAGGACAGGGTATCGAGTATTTT
TRBV4-2	TRBJ1-1	-	-	CASSQALDYHTEAFF	TGTGCCAGCAGCCAAGCGCTGGACTATCACACTGAAGCTTTCTTT